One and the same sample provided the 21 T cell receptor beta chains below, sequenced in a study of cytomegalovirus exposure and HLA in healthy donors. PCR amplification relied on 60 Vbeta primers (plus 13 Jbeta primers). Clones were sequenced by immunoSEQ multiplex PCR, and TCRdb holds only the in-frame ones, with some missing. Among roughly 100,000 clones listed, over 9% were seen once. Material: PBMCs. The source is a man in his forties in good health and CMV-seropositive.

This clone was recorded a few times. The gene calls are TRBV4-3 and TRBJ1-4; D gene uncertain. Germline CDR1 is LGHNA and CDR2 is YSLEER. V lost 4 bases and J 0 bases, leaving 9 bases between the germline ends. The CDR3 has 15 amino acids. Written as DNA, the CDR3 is TGCGCCAGCAGCCCCGTAGTTGCAACTAATGAAAAACTGTTTTTT. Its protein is CASSPVVATNEKLFF.

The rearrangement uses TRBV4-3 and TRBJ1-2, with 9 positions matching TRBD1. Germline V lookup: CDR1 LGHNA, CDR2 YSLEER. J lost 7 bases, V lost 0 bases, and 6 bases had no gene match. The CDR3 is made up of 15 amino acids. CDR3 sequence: CASSQDYRGQGGYTF. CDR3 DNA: TGCGCCAGCAGCCAAGATTACAGGGGGCAGGGTGGCTACACCTTC.

This CDR3 is CATSTRTDNSPLHF. The CDR3 DNA follows: TGTGCCACCAGCACCCGGACAGATAATTCACCCCTCCACTTT. This chain connects TRBV15 to TRBJ1-6; a possible D gene is TRBD1 (6 bases). This CDR3 is built from 14 residues. V shed 4 bases and J shed 5 bases, with 9 bases lying between them. CDR1 LNHNV and CDR2 YYDKDF come from the germline V gene (reference sequence). Combining the CDR3 with reference TRBV15 and TRBJ1-6 gives the whole variable domain DAMVIQNPRYQVTQFGKPVTLSCSQTLNHNVMYWYQQKSSQAPKLLFHYYDKDFNNEADTPDNFQSRRPNTSFCFLDIRSPGLGDTAMYLCATSTRTDNSPLHFGNGTRLTVT.

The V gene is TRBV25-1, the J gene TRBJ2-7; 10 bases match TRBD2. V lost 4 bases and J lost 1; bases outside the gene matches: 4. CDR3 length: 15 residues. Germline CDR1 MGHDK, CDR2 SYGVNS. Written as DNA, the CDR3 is TGTGCCAGCAGTGGCCGGACTAGCGGTTCCTACGAGCAGTACTTC. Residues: CASSGRTSGSYEQYF.

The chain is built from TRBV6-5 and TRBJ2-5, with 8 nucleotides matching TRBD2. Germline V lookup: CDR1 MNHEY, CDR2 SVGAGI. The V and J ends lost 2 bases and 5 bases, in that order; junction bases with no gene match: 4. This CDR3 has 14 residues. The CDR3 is CASSYGTSLETQYF. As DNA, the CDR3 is TGTGCCAGCAGTTACGGGACTAGTCTTGAGACCCAGTACTTC.

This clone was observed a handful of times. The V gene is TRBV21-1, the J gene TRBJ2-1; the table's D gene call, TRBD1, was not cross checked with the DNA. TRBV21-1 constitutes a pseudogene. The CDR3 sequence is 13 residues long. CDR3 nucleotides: TGTGCCAAAGACAGGACGCCGTACAATGAGCAGTTCTTC. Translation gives CAKDRTPYNEQFF.

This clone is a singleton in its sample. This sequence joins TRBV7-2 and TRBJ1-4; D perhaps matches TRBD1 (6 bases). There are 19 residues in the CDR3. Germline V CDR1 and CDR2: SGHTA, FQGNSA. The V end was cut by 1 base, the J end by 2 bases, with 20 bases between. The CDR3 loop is CASSLGFPGLQGTNEKLFF. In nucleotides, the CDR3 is TGTGCCAGCAGCTTAGGGTTTCCGGGGCTCCAGGGGACTAATGAAAAACTGTTTTTT.

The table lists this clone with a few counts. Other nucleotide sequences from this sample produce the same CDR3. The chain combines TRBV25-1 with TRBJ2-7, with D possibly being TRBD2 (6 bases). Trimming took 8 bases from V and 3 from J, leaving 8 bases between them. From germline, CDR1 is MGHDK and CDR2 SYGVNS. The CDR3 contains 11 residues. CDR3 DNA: TGTGCCAGCTCCGGGAGCTACGAGCAGTACTTC. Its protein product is CASSGSYEQYF.

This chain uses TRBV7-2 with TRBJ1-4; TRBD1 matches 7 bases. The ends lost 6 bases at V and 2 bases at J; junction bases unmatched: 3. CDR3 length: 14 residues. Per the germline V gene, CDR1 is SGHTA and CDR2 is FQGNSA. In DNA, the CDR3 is TGTGCCAGCAGTCGGGACAGCACTAATGAAAAACTGTTTTTT. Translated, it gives CASSRDSTNEKLFF. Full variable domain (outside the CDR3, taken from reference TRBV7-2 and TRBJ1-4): GAGVSQSPSNKVTEKGKDVELRCDPISGHTALYWYRQSLGQGLEFLIYFQGNSAPDKSGLPSDRFSAERTGGSVSTLTIQRTQQEDSAVYLCASSRDSTNEKLFFGSGTQLSVL.

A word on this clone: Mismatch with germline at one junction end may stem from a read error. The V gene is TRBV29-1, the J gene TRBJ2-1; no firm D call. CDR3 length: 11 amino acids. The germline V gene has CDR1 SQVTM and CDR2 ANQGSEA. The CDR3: CSVLKYSEQFF. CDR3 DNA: TGCAGCGTTCTTAAGTACAGTGAGCAGTTCTTC.

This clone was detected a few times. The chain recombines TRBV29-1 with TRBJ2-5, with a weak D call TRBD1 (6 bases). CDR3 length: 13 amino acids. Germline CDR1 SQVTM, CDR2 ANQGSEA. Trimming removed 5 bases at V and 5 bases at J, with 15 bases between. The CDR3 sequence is CSVREQGMETQYF. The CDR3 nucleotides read TGCAGCGTTCGAGAACAGGGAATGGAGACCCAGTACTTC. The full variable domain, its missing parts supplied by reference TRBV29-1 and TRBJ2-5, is SAVISQKPSRDICQRGTSLTIQCQVDSQVTMMFWYRQQPGQSLTLIATANQGSEATYESGFVIDKFPISRPNLTFSTLTVSNMSPEDSSIYLCSVREQGMETQYFGPGTRLLVL.

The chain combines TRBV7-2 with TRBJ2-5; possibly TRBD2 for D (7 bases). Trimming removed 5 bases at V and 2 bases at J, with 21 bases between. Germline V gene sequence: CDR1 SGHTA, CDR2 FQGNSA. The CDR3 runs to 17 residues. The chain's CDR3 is CASSQGSTSGVQETQYF. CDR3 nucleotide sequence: TGTGCCAGCAGCCAGGGGAGTACAAGCGGGGTGCAAGAGACCCAGTACTTC.

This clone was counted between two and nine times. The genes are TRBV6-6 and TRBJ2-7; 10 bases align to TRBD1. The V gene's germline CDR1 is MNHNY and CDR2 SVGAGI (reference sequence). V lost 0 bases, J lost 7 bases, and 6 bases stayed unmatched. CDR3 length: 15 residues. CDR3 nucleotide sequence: TGTGCCAGCAGTTACTCGTGGACAGGGGGGTGGGAGCAGTACTTC. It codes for CASSYSWTGGWEQYF.

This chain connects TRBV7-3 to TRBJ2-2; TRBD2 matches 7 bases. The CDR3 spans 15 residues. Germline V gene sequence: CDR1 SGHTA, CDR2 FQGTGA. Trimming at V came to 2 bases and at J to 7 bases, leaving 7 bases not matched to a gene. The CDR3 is CASSLVGGPFGELFF. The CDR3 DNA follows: TGTGCCAGCAGCTTAGTGGGAGGGCCGTTCGGGGAGCTGTTTTTT.

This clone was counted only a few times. This chain's CDR3 is CASSVGTGAQPQHF. CDR3 in DNA: TGTGCCAGCAGTGTTGGAACAGGGGCTCAGCCCCAGCATTTT. The genes are TRBV6-5 and TRBJ1-5, with 7 bases lining up with TRBD1. The junction had 7 bases not matched to a gene; V was cut back by 5 bases and J by 6 bases. CDR1 and CDR2 from the germline V gene are MNHEY and SVGAGI. This CDR3 contains 14 residues.

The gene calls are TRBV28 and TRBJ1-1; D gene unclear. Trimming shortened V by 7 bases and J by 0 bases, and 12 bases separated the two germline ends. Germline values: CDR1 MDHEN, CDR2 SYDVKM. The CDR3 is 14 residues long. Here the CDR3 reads CASIVRGMNTEAFF. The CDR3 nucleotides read TGTGCCAGCATCGTCCGGGGTATGAACACTGAAGCTTTCTTT. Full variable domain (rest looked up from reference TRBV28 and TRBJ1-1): DVKVTQSSRYLVKRTGEKVFLECVQDMDHENMFWYRQDPGLGLRLIYFSYDVKMKEKGDIPEGYSVSREKKERFSLILESASTNQTSMYLCASIVRGMNTEAFFGQGTRLTVV.

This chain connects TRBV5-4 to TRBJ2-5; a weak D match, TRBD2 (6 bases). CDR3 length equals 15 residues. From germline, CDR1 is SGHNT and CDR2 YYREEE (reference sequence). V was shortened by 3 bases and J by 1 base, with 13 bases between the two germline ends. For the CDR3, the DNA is TGTGCCAGCAGCTCGCCCAGCGGGCCCCAAGAGACCCAGTACTTC. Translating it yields CASSSPSGPQETQYF.

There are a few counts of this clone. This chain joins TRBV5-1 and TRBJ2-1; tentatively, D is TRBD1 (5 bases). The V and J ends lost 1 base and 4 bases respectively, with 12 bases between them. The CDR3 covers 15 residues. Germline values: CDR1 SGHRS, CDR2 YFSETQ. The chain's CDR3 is CASSLSQGHYNEQFF. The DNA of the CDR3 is TGCGCCAGCAGCTTGAGCCAGGGCCATTACAATGAGCAGTTCTTC.

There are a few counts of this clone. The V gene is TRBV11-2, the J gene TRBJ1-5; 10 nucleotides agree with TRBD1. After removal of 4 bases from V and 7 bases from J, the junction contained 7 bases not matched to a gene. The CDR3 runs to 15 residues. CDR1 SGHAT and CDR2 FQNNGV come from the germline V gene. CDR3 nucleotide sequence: TGTGCCAGCAGCTACGGACAGGGGGAGAGGCAGCCCCAGCATTTT. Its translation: CASSYGQGERQPQHF.

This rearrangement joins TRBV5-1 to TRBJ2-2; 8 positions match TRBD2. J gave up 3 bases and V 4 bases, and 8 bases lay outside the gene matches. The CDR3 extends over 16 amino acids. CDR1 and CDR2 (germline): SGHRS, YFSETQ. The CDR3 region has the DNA TGCGCCAGCAGCCCCTCCGGGAGGGCCGACACCGGGGAGCTGTTTTTT. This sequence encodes CASSPSGRADTGELFF.

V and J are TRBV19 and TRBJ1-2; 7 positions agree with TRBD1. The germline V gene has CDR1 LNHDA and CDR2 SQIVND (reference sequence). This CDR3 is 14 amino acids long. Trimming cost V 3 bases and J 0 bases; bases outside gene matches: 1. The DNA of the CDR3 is TGTGCCAGTAGTATGGGGACAGCTAACTATGGCTACACCTTC. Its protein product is CASSMGTANYGYTF. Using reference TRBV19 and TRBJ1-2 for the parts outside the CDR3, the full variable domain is DGGITQSPKYLFRKEGQNVTLSCEQNLNHDAMYWYRQDPGQGLRLIYYSQIVNDFQKGDIAEGYSVSREKKESFPLTVTSAQKNPTAFYLCASSMGTANYGYTFGSGTRLTVV.